Below, 19 T cell receptor beta chains from the same sample are listed, as sequenced in a study of shared clonotypes between healthy human individuals. Profiling relied on immunoSEQ multiplex PCR, and the TCRdb table lists in-frame clones only, not all of them. The table has about 2.3 million clones, 85% to 95% seen once; the top ten hold around 0.4%. The material sequenced was naive CD4+ T cells from PBMCs. This sample's subset: CD45RA+ positively selected. The receptors stem from a man between 18 and 29 years old in good health. Some clones in this sample may be carry-over from other donors' samples.

The chain employs TRBV2 and TRBJ1-4, with unresolved D. The CDR3 runs 11 residues. Trimming stripped 7 bases from V and 7 bases from J, with 7 bases between. Germline CDR1 and CDR2: SNHLY and FYNNEI. In DNA form, the CDR3 reads TGTGCCAGCAATCTCCGTGAAAAACTGTTTTTT. Protein sequence: CASNLREKLFF.

For this clone: Other DNA sequences from this sample encode an identical CDR3 as well. The chain couples TRBV7-2 to TRBJ2-3; possibly TRBD1 for D (5 bases). The CDR3 loop spans 14 amino acids. V was pared by 1 base and J by 3 bases, with 8 bases between. The germline gives CDR1 SGHTA, CDR2 FQGNSA. In DNA form, the CDR3 reads TGTGCCAGCAGCTTAGAGGCAGGGACAGATACGCAGTATTTT. Translating gives CASSLEAGTDTQYF.

On this clone: Other DNA sequences of this sample code for an identical CDR3. The rearrangement uses TRBV10-3 and TRBJ2-3; no firm D call. CDR1 ENHRY and CDR2 SYGVKD come from the germline V gene. CDR3 length: 11 amino acids. V was cut by 2 bases and J by 6 bases, with 3 bases left in between. CDR3 coding DNA: TGTGCCATCAGTGAGGGGGATACGCAGTATTTT. This encodes CAISEGDTQYF.

The gene calls are TRBV11-3 and TRBJ2-1; no definite D call. Germline V gives CDR1 SGHNT, CDR2 YENEEA. Trimming took 5 bases from V and 9 from J, leaving 14 bases between them. CDR3 length: 13 amino acids. The chain's CDR3 is CASSRRAVGEQFF. The CDR3 DNA reads as TGTGCCAGCAGCCGACGAGCTGTGGGTGAGCAGTTCTTC.

This clone has more than one count but fewer than ten. The chain uses TRBV6-1 and TRBJ2-1; 9 bases agree with TRBD1. After removal of 3 bases from V and 16 bases from J, the junction contained 7 bases not matched to a gene. The CDR3 has 12 residues. The germline CDR1 and CDR2 sequences are MNHNS and SASEGT. The CDR3 DNA sequence: TGTGCCAGCAGTGAGGCGGACAGGGGCGAATTCTTC. Its translation: CASSEADRGEFF.

In this sample, this clone turned up a few times. This rearrangement joins TRBV6-6 to TRBJ1-2; D unclear. Trimming pared 5 bases from V and 2 bases from J, leaving 15 bases between. The germline V gene encodes CDR1 MNHNY and CDR2 SVGAGI (reference sequence). The CDR3 runs to 15 residues. This chain's CDR3 is CASSTPTRTNYGYTF. The CDR3 DNA reads TGTGCCAGCAGTACGCCGACAAGGACGAACTATGGCTACACCTTC.

This sequence joins TRBV2 and TRBJ1-2; 10 bases are shared with TRBD1. The ends lost 5 bases at V and 7 bases at J; junction bases unmatched: 13. Germline CDR1 reads SNHLY; CDR2 reads FYNNEI. The CDR3 is made up of 16 amino acids. The CDR3 DNA reads TGTGCCAGCAGTTTACTCTTGCCGGGACAGGGGTTTGGCTACACCTTC. It is translated as CASSLLLPGQGFGYTF. Combining the CDR3 with reference TRBV2 and TRBJ1-2 gives the whole variable domain EPEVTQTPSHQVTQMGQEVILRCVPISNHLYFYWYRQILGQKVEFLVSFYNNEISEKSEIFDDQFSVERPDGSNFTLKIRSTKLEDSAMYFCASSLLLPGQGFGYTFGSGTRLTVV.

The V and J genes are TRBV10-3 and TRBJ2-7; 8 bases match TRBD2. Germline V gives CDR1 ENHRY, CDR2 SYGVKD. This CDR3 contains 15 residues. The J segment lost 5 bases and the V segment lost 3 bases, leaving 9 bases of the junction unmatched. CDR3 in DNA: TGTGCCATCAGTGATTATAAGCGGGAGACGAACGAGCAGTACTTC. This codes for CAISDYKRETNEQYF.

CDR3 coding DNA: TGTGCCAGCAGCTTAGACCGGAGGGGAGACATGGGGGGCTACACCTTC. Its protein product is CASSLDRRGDMGGYTF. J is TRBJ1-2 and V is TRBV7-9, with D perhaps TRBD1 (5 bases). Germline V gene data show CDR1 as SEHNR and CDR2 as FQNEAQ (reference sequence). This CDR3 is 16 amino acids long. Trimming took 1 base from V and 8 from J, leaving 20 bases between them.

This chain joins TRBV7-8 and TRBJ2-3; the match to TRBD2 covers 12 bases. J was trimmed by 4 bases and V by 1 base; bases with no gene match: 6. The length of the CDR3 is 17 residues. The V gene's germline CDR1 is SGHVS and CDR2 FQNEAQ. CDR3 in DNA: TGTGCCAGCAGCTTAGTTCCTAGCGGGAGGGTCTCAGATACGCAGTATTTT. It specifies CASSLVPSGRVSDTQYF. Filled out from reference TRBV7-8 and TRBJ2-3, the complete variable domain reads GAGVSQSPRYKVAKRGQDVALRCDPISGHVSLFWYQQALGQGPEFLTYFQNEAQLDKSGLPSDRFFAERPEGSVSTLKIQRTQQEDSAVYLCASSLVPSGRVSDTQYFGPGTRLTVL.

The chain is built from TRBV28 and TRBJ2-6; the D gene is possibly TRBD1 (5 bases). Germline assignment: CDR1 MDHEN and CDR2 SYDVKM. The CDR3 covers 14 residues. Trimming shortened V by 7 bases and J by 1 base, and 8 bases separated the two germline ends. The CDR3 DNA follows: TGTGCCAGCACCCAGGGTTCTGGGGCCAACGTCCTGACTTTC. Its translation: CASTQGSGANVLTF.

The rearrangement links TRBV28 to TRBJ1-5, with D tentatively TRBD1 (6 bases). CDR3 length equals 13 residues. Germline V CDR1 and CDR2: MDHEN, SYDVKM. Trimming took off 8 bases at V and 6 bases at J, with 14 bases between the two ends. The CDR3 nucleotides are TGTGCCAGCGAAAAAGCAGGGGCTCAGCCCCAGCATTTT. Amino acids: CASEKAGAQPQHF.

The chain uses TRBV5-4 and TRBJ2-1; TRBD2 agrees at 11 bases. This CDR3 is built from 18 residues. V gave up 6 bases and J gave up 0 bases; unmatched junction bases: 11. The germline V gene has CDR1 SGHNT and CDR2 YYREEE (reference sequence). The CDR3 nucleotides read TGTGCCAGCATAAAAACTAGCGGGAGTTCTGGCTCCTACAATGAGCAGTTCTTC. Its translation: CASIKTSGSSGSYNEQFF.

V usage is TRBV5-1 and J usage is TRBJ1-1; D is ambiguous. V was trimmed by 1 base and J by 1 base, leaving 8 bases between them. The length of the CDR3 is 14 residues. Germline V lookup: CDR1 SGHRS, CDR2 YFSETQ. The CDR3 is CASSLIGENTEAFF. In DNA, the CDR3 is TGCGCCAGCAGCTTGATTGGGGAGAACACTGAAGCTTTCTTT.

As regards this clone: Other nucleotide sequences in the sample specify the same CDR3. This chain joins TRBV5-1 and TRBJ1-4, with 8 bases fitting TRBD1. V lost 4 bases to trimming and J lost 4 bases; unmatched junction nucleotides: 6. The CDR3 is 15 amino acids. Germline V gene lookup returns CDR1 SGHRS and CDR2 YFSETQ. The CDR3 reads CASSPLTGVNEKLFF. The CDR3 DNA follows: TGCGCCAGCAGCCCACTGACAGGGGTTAATGAAAAACTGTTTTTT.

A note on this clone: Additional DNA sequences in this sample encode the identical CDR3. The V and J genes are TRBV2 and TRBJ2-7, with 9 bases identical to TRBD2. After removal of 6 bases from V and 1 base from J, the junction contained 7 bases not matched to a gene. In germline, CDR1 is SNHLY, CDR2 FYNNEI. The CDR3 contains 15 residues. The CDR3 region has the DNA TGTGCCAGCAGGGACAGCGGACTAGCGTCCTACGAGCAGTACTTC. Residues: CASRDSGLASYEQYF.

The V gene is TRBV5-1, the J gene TRBJ2-2; unclear D gene. The V and J ends lost 0 bases and 7 bases respectively, with 13 bases between them. This CDR3 is 15 amino acids long. The germline CDR1 and CDR2 sequences are SGHRS and YFSETQ. As DNA, the CDR3 is TGCGCCAGCAGCTTGGAAGGGTCAAAGGTCGGGGAGCTGTTTTTT. It specifies CASSLEGSKVGELFF.

The chain links TRBV7-2 to TRBJ2-7; D possibly corresponds to TRBD1 (6 bases). V lost 4 bases and J lost 2, with 9 bases in between. In germline, CDR1 is SGHTA, CDR2 FQGNSA. This CDR3 spans 13 amino acids. CDR3 nucleotides: TGTGCCAGCAGCTCAGGACAGCCCTACGAGCAGTACTTC. Its protein is CASSSGQPYEQYF.

In this sample, this clone turned up once. This rearrangement joins TRBV4-1 to TRBJ2-5; TRBD1 matches 9 bases. The DNA end is more similar to TRBJ2-7, so the J call may be wrong. There are 17 residues in the CDR3. The V gene's germline CDR1 is MGHRA and CDR2 YSYEKL. CDR3 DNA sequence: TGCGCCAGCAGCCAAGATACCGCCGGGACAGGGATCTACGAGCAGTACTTC. It translates to CASSQDTAGTGIYEQYF.